This T cell receptor (beta chain) is from a study of PD-L1 blockade in urothelial cancer. About the study: Timepoints chosen for blood analysis were 3 weeks (second dose) and 6 weeks after treatment start. Per blood sample, T cells had a median of around 140,000.

Patients presented with locally advanced or metastatic urothelial carcinoma. The germline V gene encodes CDR1 MNHEY and CDR2 SVGAGI. The CDR3 length is 14 residues. Trimming stripped 6 bases from V and 8 bases from J, with 14 bases between. Sequencing used immunoSEQ multiplex PCR; TCRdb keeps in-frame clones, though not all of them. The table shows 40,000 or so clones, with under 90% occurring only once. This receptor was taken from a man aged 60 to 69 with urothelial cancer. This material consisted of PBMCs, taken around atezolizumab (anti-PD-L1) treatment. The chain links TRBV6-5 to TRBJ1-6; no reliable D call. The CDR3 region is CASRALVPYSPLHF. CDR3 bases: TGTGCCAGCAGGGCTTTGGTACCCTATTCACCCCTCCACTTT.